This TCR beta chain was identified in a study of human T cells and chemical hapten exposure. Study context: It was small differences in pooled library volume that mainly caused per-sample TCR yields to vary.

Germline V CDR1 and CDR2: SGHAT, FQNNGV. This CDR3 is 14 amino acids long. Trimming stripped 1 base from V and 5 bases from J, with 12 bases between. Total RNA was extracted from unfractionated whole blood. Individual cDNA molecules had unique molecular identifiers attached to them by the library. Authors' methods: Samples ranged from about 23,224 to 690,600 TCRs, with a median of about 96,000. TCRdb ran MiXCR on the 5' RACE reads and lists one entry per CDR3 protein. The V and J calls and clone size are TCRdb's, not the authors'. This table holds about 140,000 distinct CDR3 sequences, approximately 4% found once. This clonotype was counted only a few times.

The clonotype was recovered from a female donor in good health. The V and J genes are TRBV11-2 and TRBJ2-7; D gene unclear. The CDR3 DNA follows: TGTGCCAGCAGCTTAGTTGGTATGACCGACGAGCAGTACTTC. Its protein product is CASSLVGMTDEQYF.